Presented here are 21 T cell receptor beta chains from one specimen sequenced in a study of cytomegalovirus exposure and HLA in healthy donors. The PCR made use of 60 Vbeta and 13 Jbeta primers. Profiled with immunoSEQ multiplex PCR; TCRdb holds only in-frame clones, not every one. This repertoire includes 200,000 to 250,000 clones. Material: PBMCs. The receptors originated from a girl aged 2-9 years in good health and CMV-seropositive.

The CDR3 DNA follows: TGTGCCTGGAGTGTATTTGTCAGCGGAGCAACCACAGATACGCAGTATTTT. This gives the protein CAWSVFVSGATTDTQYF. The chain joins TRBV30 to TRBJ2-3; possible D gene TRBD2, 5 bases. Trimming took off 0 bases at V and 2 bases at J, with 18 bases between the two ends. CDR1 is GTSNPN, CDR2 SVGIG, per germline (reference sequence). This CDR3 contains 17 residues.

The chain couples TRBV2 to TRBJ2-2; TRBD1 matches 11 bases. The CDR3 length is 15 residues. CDR1 is SNHLY, CDR2 FYNNEI, per germline. The junction had 5 bases not matched to a gene; V was cut back by 7 bases and J by 4 bases. CDR3 sequence reads: CASNLDRGPTGELFF. CDR3 sequence (DNA): TGTGCCAGCAATCTGGACAGGGGGCCCACCGGGGAGCTGTTTTTT.

CDR3 amino acids: CASSLTGAEAQYF. In DNA, the CDR3 is TGTGCCAGCAGCCTAACGGGAGCCGAGGCCCAGTACTTC. The genes are TRBV6-1 and TRBJ2-5, with a weak D call TRBD2 (6 bases). Trimming removed 6 bases at V and 9 bases at J, with 17 bases between. This CDR3 contains 13 residues. From germline, CDR1 is MNHNS and CDR2 SASEGT.

The chain couples TRBV27 to TRBJ1-2, with D possibly TRBD1 on 5 matching bases. The length of the CDR3 is 15 residues. V lost 0 bases and J lost 8, with 16 bases in between. Germline CDR1 reads MNHEY; CDR2 reads SMNVEV (reference sequence). The CDR3 coding sequence is TGTGCCAGCAGTTTATCGGGAGGGCAGGGTGGCGGCTACACCTTC. Protein: CASSLSGGQGGGYTF.

The chain is built from TRBV7-6 and TRBJ2-1, with 7 bases fitting TRBD2. The CDR3 sequence is 15 residues long. The germline gives CDR1 SGHVS, CDR2 FNYEAQ. V lost 3 bases, J lost 4 bases, and 6 bases stayed unmatched. The CDR3 here is CASSFAGEGYNEQFF. DNA for the CDR3: TGTGCCAGCAGCTTTGCGGGAGAGGGATACAATGAGCAGTTCTTC.

The gene calls are TRBV18 and TRBJ1-4, with 9 bases fitting TRBD1. Germline CDR1 KGHSH, CDR2 LQKENI. The length of the CDR3 is 17 residues. Germline trimming cut 3 bases from V and 7 bases from J; bases unmatched to any gene: 12. The chain's CDR3 is CASSPFASTGGTEKLFF. The CDR3 nucleotides read TGTGCCAGCTCACCGTTTGCGTCGACAGGGGGGACTGAAAAACTGTTTTTT.

The rearrangement links TRBV5-6 to TRBJ2-7, with TRBD2 identical over 10 bases. Trimming cost V 3 bases and J 0 bases; bases outside gene matches: 6. Germline values: CDR1 SGHDT, CDR2 YYEEEE. The CDR3 sequence is 16 residues long. Here the CDR3 DNA reads TGTGCCAGCAGCTGGGGGACTAGCGTTTCCTCCTACGAGCAGTACTTC. This encodes CASSWGTSVSSYEQYF.

The rearrangement uses TRBV6-4 and TRBJ2-6; 8 nucleotides align to TRBD1. The CDR3 covers 18 residues. V was clipped by 2 bases and J by 4 bases; unmatched bases: 10. Germline CDR1 and CDR2: MRHNA and SNTAGT. The CDR3 protein is CASSDLGQGETGANVLTF. The DNA of the CDR3 is TGTGCCAGCAGTGACCTCGGACAGGGCGAGACGGGGGCCAACGTCCTGACTTTC.

The rearrangement links TRBV25-1 to TRBJ2-3, with 10 bases aligning to TRBD1. CDR3 length equals 15 residues. Looked up from germline, CDR1 is MGHDK and CDR2 is SYGVNS. The V gene end was trimmed by 4 bases and the J gene end by 2 bases; junction bases not matched to a gene: 3. The CDR3 reads CASSGDRGVTDTQYF. In DNA form, the CDR3 reads TGTGCCAGCAGTGGGGACAGGGGTGTCACAGATACGCAGTATTTT. The variable domain in full, with the rest retrieved from reference TRBV25-1 and TRBJ2-3, is EADIYQTPRYLVIGTGKKITLECSQTMGHDKMYWYQQDPGMELHLIHYSYGVNSTEKGDLSSESTVSRIRTEHFPLTLESARPSHTSQYLCASSGDRGVTDTQYFGPGTRLTVL.

V and J are TRBV18 and TRBJ1-1; D uncertain. From germline, CDR1 is KGHSH and CDR2 LQKENI. The CDR3 covers 15 residues. V shed 0 bases and J shed 6 bases, with 14 bases lying between them. The CDR3 spells CASSPPLIERPEAFF. As DNA, the CDR3 is TGTGCCAGCTCACCACCATTAATAGAGAGGCCTGAAGCTTTCTTT.

This chain links TRBV11-2 with TRBJ2-5; TRBD2 might be the D (5 bases). CDR3 size: 15 residues. Trimming took 1 base from V and 5 from J, leaving 14 bases between them. Germline CDR1 and CDR2: SGHAT and FQNNGV. CDR3 DNA sequence: TGTGCCAGCAGCTTAGTACCGGGGTCGGGGGAGACCCAGTACTTC. As protein: CASSLVPGSGETQYF.

The chain carries TRBV5-1 and TRBJ2-5, with D perhaps matching TRBD1 (6 bases). Per the germline V gene, CDR1 is SGHRS and CDR2 is YFSETQ. This CDR3 has 14 amino acids. Trimming took 4 bases from V and 0 from J, leaving 10 bases between them. CDR3 bases: TGCGCCAGCAGCATAGGGACAAACCAAGAGACCCAGTACTTC. Translating gives CASSIGTNQETQYF.

This chain connects TRBV28 to TRBJ1-1; no clear D. The CDR3 loop spans 13 amino acids. Between the trimmed V and J ends, which lost 3 bases and 6 bases, there was a span of 11 bases. Germline V gene data show CDR1 as MDHEN and CDR2 as SYDVKM. CDR3 nucleotide sequence: TGTGCCAGCAGTTTTGGGAAGGGAGCTGAAGCTTTCTTT. Translation gives CASSFGKGAEAFF. Drawing the rest from reference TRBV28 and TRBJ1-1, the complete variable domain is DVKVTQSSRYLVKRTGEKVFLECVQDMDHENMFWYRQDPGLGLRLIYFSYDVKMKEKGDIPEGYSVSREKKERFSLILESASTNQTSMYLCASSFGKGAEAFFGQGTRLTVV.

The rearrangement joins TRBV28 to TRBJ2-5, with TRBD1 matching over 11 bases. Per germline, CDR1 MDHEN and CDR2 SYDVKM. Trimming took 4 bases from V and 4 from J; bases not matched to a gene: 2. CDR3 length equals 14 residues. CDR3 in amino acids: CASSSGQGVETQYF. In DNA form, the CDR3 reads TGTGCCAGCAGTTCGGGACAGGGGGTAGAGACCCAGTACTTC. The full variable domain, completed using reference TRBV28 and TRBJ2-5, is DVKVTQSSRYLVKRTGEKVFLECVQDMDHENMFWYRQDPGLGLRLIYFSYDVKMKEKGDIPEGYSVSREKKERFSLILESASTNQTSMYLCASSSGQGVETQYFGPGTRLLVL.

The genes are TRBV28 and TRBJ2-7; D might be TRBD2 (5 bases). Trimming removed 6 bases from V and 0 bases from J, with 12 bases in between. Germline V lookup: CDR1 MDHEN, CDR2 SYDVKM. The CDR3 is 14 amino acids. CDR3 protein: CASSSVGGSYEQYF. The CDR3 DNA is TGTGCCAGCAGCAGCGTAGGAGGCTCCTACGAGCAGTACTTC.

CDR3 nucleotide sequence: TGTGCCAGCAGCTTCCCCCGGTCGGGGGGCGAGACTGAAGCTTTCTTT. It is translated as CASSFPRSGGETEAFF. J is TRBJ1-1 and V is TRBV7-9; TRBD1 might be the D (6 bases). Trimming pared 3 bases from V and 5 bases from J, leaving 19 bases between. CDR3 size: 16 residues. Germline V lookup: CDR1 SEHNR, CDR2 FQNEAQ (reference sequence).

The chain has TRBV7-2 and TRBJ1-1; TRBD1 aligns across 9 bases. Trimming cost V 6 bases and J 5 bases; bases outside gene matches: 10. The CDR3 has 15 residues. The germline V gene encodes CDR1 SGHTA and CDR2 FQGNSA. The CDR3 protein is CASSSIGTGITEAFF. CDR3 coding DNA: TGTGCCAGCAGTTCGATCGGGACAGGGATAACTGAAGCTTTCTTT.

The V gene is TRBV25-1, the J gene TRBJ2-1; 7 nucleotides line up with TRBD2. V lost 1 base and J lost 2; bases outside the gene matches: 8. There are 17 residues in the CDR3. Germline CDR1 MGHDK, CDR2 SYGVNS. CDR3 region: CASSEFGLAVAYNEQFF. The DNA of the CDR3 is TGTGCCAGCAGTGAATTCGGTCTAGCGGTTGCCTACAATGAGCAGTTCTTC.

This chain links TRBV7-3 with TRBJ2-7; D is perhaps TRBD2 (6 bases). This CDR3 is 13 amino acids long. Trimming cost V 4 bases and J 6 bases, with 13 bases left between them. CDR1 SGHTA and CDR2 FQGTGA come from the germline V gene. This CDR3 reads CASSSSAGREQYF. The CDR3 bases are TGTGCCAGCAGCTCCTCGGCGGGACGCGAGCAGTACTTC.

This chain uses TRBV2 with TRBJ1-5, with D possibly being TRBD1 (5 bases). Per the germline V gene, CDR1 is SNHLY and CDR2 is FYNNEI. Trimming took off 3 bases at V and 4 bases at J, with 10 bases between the two ends. CDR3 length: 14 amino acids. The CDR3 DNA sequence: TGTGCCAGCAGTGAGTCAGGGCCTAATCAGCCCCAGCATTTT. Its translation is CASSESGPNQPQHF.

The chain recombines TRBV5-6 with TRBJ2-7, with D tentatively TRBD1 (5 bases). The V and J ends lost 4 bases and 0 bases respectively, with 8 bases between them. The CDR3 covers 13 residues. Germline assignment: CDR1 SGHDT and CDR2 YYEEEE. In DNA form, the CDR3 reads TGTGCCAGCAGCCAGGACATCTCCTACGAGCAGTACTTC. This sequence encodes CASSQDISYEQYF.